This T cell receptor (beta chain) was profiled in a study of human T cells and chemical hapten exposure. Study details: Sensitization employed 2% DPC on about 2 cm by about 2 cm of upper inner arm skin.

MiXCR, applied by TCRdb to the RACE reads, yields one record per CDR3 protein. The top ten clones hold 2.5% to 4% of a sample with roughly 100,000 distinct CDR3 sequences, 10% to 14% of them seen once. This clonotype was observed a few times. Its antigen is unidentified. The time point denotes: pre-sensitization, week 0. Treatment reported: therapeutic diphenylcyclopropenone sensitization with weekly scalp DPC. Alopecia patients between 18 and 70 years old and suitable for DPC were used as donors. Overall study results and limits: As patch test score rose, PT1 expanded TCR counts tended to rise as well. Expanded TCRs were compared with controls, and the expanded TCRs formed significantly more large CDR3 similarity clusters.

Germline CDR1 SEHNR, CDR2 FQNEAQ (reference sequence). The J segment lost 0 bases and the V segment lost 2 bases, leaving 3 bases of the junction unmatched. This CDR3 spans 16 amino acids. The chain is built from TRBV7-9 and TRBJ2-3; the match to TRBD2 covers 9 bases. Material: whole blood, obtained in connection with sensitization to the hapten diphenylcyclopropenone (DPC). The clonotype originates from a woman in her fifties or sixties with alopecia areata. Some clones in this sample may be carry-over from other donors' samples. This CDR3 reads CASSLLAGTSTDTQYF. Written as DNA, the CDR3 is TGTGCCAGCAGCTTACTAGCGGGAACTAGCACAGATACGCAGTATTTT.